This entry describes one TCR beta chain. These data come from a study of T-cell reconstitution after alpha-beta-depleted transplantation in children. Preparation of the TCRbeta library used unique molecular identifiers. TCRdb redid the calling of the PCR reads with MiXCR, one entry per CDR3 protein. The sample holds about 610,000 distinct CDR3 sequences, more than 9% seen once. This CDR3 is 14 amino acids long. Trimming cost V 5 bases and J 0 bases, with 10 bases left between them. Per germline, CDR1 SQVTM and CDR2 ANQGSEA. The material was PBMCs from the stem cell graft donor, obtained from the stem cell graft. The TCR comes from a human donor who donated a stem cell graft to a child with acute myeloid leukemia. The chain is built from TRBV29-1 and TRBJ2-2, with unresolved D. This chain's CDR3 is CSVLRQSNTGELFF. As DNA, the CDR3 is TGCAGCGTTTTACGGCAGTCGAACACCGGGGAGCTGTTTTTT.